The 14 T cell receptor beta chains below were found in one sample sequenced in a study of regulatory T cells in long-lasting Graves disease. The time point: newly diagnosed GD, antithyroid drugs for less than 3 months. RNA extracted from PBMCs served as the sequencing template. CDR3 regions were amplified by Arm-PCR using iRepertoire HTBI primers to build TCR beta libraries. MiXCR, run by TCRdb on the multiplex PCR reads, gives a single entry per CDR3 protein. Counted here are approximately 400,000 distinct CDR3 sequences, 12% occurring once; the ten biggest clones make up approximately 20%. A further study also used this sample, focusing on T cells in Graves' hyperthyroidism and ophthalmopathy.

The sequencing used peripheral blood mononuclear cells (PBMCs), collected at new diagnosis, from a patient treated with antithyroid drugs. All receptors come from a woman in her late teens or twenties with Graves disease.

This clonotype occurred a few times. This rearrangement joins TRBV25-1 to TRBJ2-3; no clear D gene. Germline V CDR1 and CDR2: MGHDK, SYGVNS. The CDR3 runs 12 residues. V lost 3 bases and J 4 bases, leaving 5 bases between the germline ends. CDR3 protein: CASSDFADTQYF. DNA of the CDR3: TGTGCCAGCAGTGACTTTGCAGATACGCAGTATTTT.

This clonotype was observed at least ten times. This chain uses TRBV5-8 with TRBJ2-3, with TRBD2 matching over 10 bases. Per germline, CDR1 SGHTS and CDR2 YDEGEE. The CDR3 is 17 amino acids. V trimming: 0 bases; J trimming: 4 bases; junction bases outside the gene matches: 8. For the CDR3, the DNA is TGTGCCAGCAGCTTGGGGGATTCAGCGGGGGGGGCAGATACGCAGTATTTT. Its protein product is CASSLGDSAGGADTQYF.

The V call is TRBV2, the J call TRBJ2-3; 14 bases agree with TRBD2. The CDR3 loop spans 16 amino acids. Losses at the gene ends were 3 bases for V and 2 bases for J; bases not matched to a gene: 1. Germline V gives CDR1 SNHLY, CDR2 FYNNEI. CDR3 protein: CASSEGLAGATDTQYF. The DNA of the CDR3 is TGTGCCAGCAGTGAGGGACTAGCGGGGGCCACAGATACGCAGTATTTT.

This clonotype was picked up many times. The chain employs TRBV20-1 and TRBJ1-4; 7 bases align to TRBD1. With V trimmed by 3 bases and J by 7 bases, 11 bases remained unmatched. CDR3 length: 15 amino acids. Looked up from germline, CDR1 is DFQATT and CDR2 is SNEGSKA (reference sequence). The CDR3 loop is CSARTWGQKSEKLFF. As DNA, the CDR3 is TGCAGTGCTAGGACCTGGGGACAGAAGTCTGAAAAACTGTTTTTT.

This clonotype has a count of ten or more. V gene TRBV7-2 combines with J gene TRBJ1-2; D is ambiguous. Looked up from germline, CDR1 is SGHTA and CDR2 is FQGNSA. The CDR3 is 14 residues long. Trimming cost V 4 bases and J 5 bases, with 14 bases left between them. DNA of the CDR3: TGTGCCAGCAGCTACCGGACTCAAGATTATGGCTACACCTTC. Its protein is CASSYRTQDYGYTF.

This clonotype has just a few counts. CDR3 coding DNA: TGTGCCAGCCACCCGGAGTGGTCACAAGGCTACTATGGCTACACCTTC. Translating it yields CASHPEWSQGYYGYTF. The rearrangement joins TRBV6-1 to TRBJ1-2, with D unclear. Germline V gene sequence: CDR1 MNHNS, CDR2 SASEGT. The CDR3 runs 16 residues. Trimming left V 8 bases short and J 3 bases short, with 22 bases between.

This clonotype was counted many times. The rearrangement uses TRBV19 and TRBJ2-7, with a weak D call TRBD2 (6 bases). Germline V gene data show CDR1 as LNHDA and CDR2 as SQIVND (reference sequence). The CDR3 covers 15 residues. Trimming removed 3 bases at V and 7 bases at J, with 19 bases between. This CDR3 reads CASSISDGSREEQYF. The CDR3 DNA sequence: TGTGCCAGTAGTATCTCCGACGGTTCGCGGGAAGAGCAGTACTTC. Drawing the rest from reference TRBV19 and TRBJ2-7, the complete variable domain is DGGITQSPKYLFRKEGQNVTLSCEQNLNHDAMYWYRQDPGQGLRLIYYSQIVNDFQKGDIAEGYSVSREKKESFPLTVTSAQKNPTAFYLCASSISDGSREEQYFGPGTRLTVT.

At least ten counts were recorded for this clonotype. The J gene is TRBJ2-6, the V gene TRBV6-5, with TRBD2 identical over 10 bases. The CDR3 has 19 amino acids. Trimming at V came to 0 bases and at J to 1 base, leaving 6 bases not matched to a gene. Germline CDR1 and CDR2: MNHEY and SVGAGI. In DNA form, the CDR3 reads TGTGCCAGCAGTTACTCGGGCCTAGCGGGAGCTTCTGGGGCCAACGTCCTGACTTTC. It yields the protein CASSYSGLAGASGANVLTF.

There are a few counts of this clonotype. A single base separates this from a much larger clone, so it may be a read error. V gene TRBV5-1 combines with J gene TRBJ2-2; weak D call: TRBD2 (5 bases). The CDR3 has 16 amino acids. Per the germline V gene, CDR1 is SGHRS and CDR2 is YFSETQ. As DNA, the CDR3 is TGCGCCAGCAGCTTGAACGTGGGAGACATCACCAGGGAGCTGTTTTTT. Encoded protein: CASSLNVGDITRELFF.

This clonotype was seen ten or more times. This chain connects TRBV19 to TRBJ2-1; TRBD2 might be the D (6 bases). The germline CDR1 and CDR2 sequences are LNHDA and SQIVND (reference sequence). Trimming took 6 bases from V and 8 from J, leaving 20 bases between them. This CDR3 spans 15 amino acids. The CDR3 spells CASRSLAAVDDEQFF. CDR3 nucleotide sequence: TGTGCCAGTAGGAGTTTAGCGGCGGTTGATGATGAGCAGTTCTTC.

This clonotype was observed at least ten times. This rearrangement joins TRBV7-8 to TRBJ2-3, with D possibly called TRBD1 or TRBD2 (5 bases each). The germline V gene has CDR1 SGHVS and CDR2 FQNEAQ. The CDR3 spans 14 residues. The ends were cut back, 4 bases at V and 4 bases at J, with 12 bases in the middle. CDR3 in amino acids: CASSYRDGPDTQYF. Here the CDR3 DNA reads TGTGCCAGCAGCTATCGGGACGGTCCAGATACGCAGTATTTT.

The table lists this clonotype with many counts. The J gene is TRBJ2-7, the V gene TRBV11-2, with D perhaps matching TRBD1 (5 bases). Germline V gene data show CDR1 as SGHAT and CDR2 as FQNNGV. The CDR3 spans 15 residues. Trimming left V 5 bases short and J 3 bases short, with 17 bases between. CDR3 amino acids: CASSPVDVRGYEQYF. The CDR3 DNA reads as TGTGCCAGCAGCCCAGTGGACGTAAGGGGCTACGAGCAGTACTTC.

This clonotype was recorded at least ten times. J is TRBJ2-5 and V is TRBV7-2, with a possible D match to TRBD2 (6 bases). The germline V gene encodes CDR1 SGHTA and CDR2 FQGNSA. The germline V and J ends were trimmed by 7 bases and 5 bases, with 20 bases remaining between them. The CDR3 sequence is 15 residues long. The CDR3 is CASTRAGFRSETQYF. In nucleotides, the CDR3 is TGTGCCAGCACTCGGGCGGGGTTTAGGTCTGAGACCCAGTACTTC.

This clonotype was seen at least ten times. This chain joins TRBV7-2 and TRBJ2-7; D is perhaps TRBD1 (6 bases). Looked up from germline, CDR1 is SGHTA and CDR2 is FQGNSA. The CDR3 has 14 amino acids. Between the trimmed V and J ends, which lost 4 bases and 3 bases, there was a span of 13 bases. CDR3 sequence reads: CASSSGPGVYEQYF. The CDR3 DNA is TGTGCCAGCAGCTCGGGGCCAGGGGTCTACGAGCAGTACTTC.